This passage covers 30 T cell receptor beta chains from one sample sequenced in a study of T cells after yellow fever vaccination (dated by TCRdb to about 2019). The treatment or condition label of this sample denotes: live attenuated yellow fever vaccine strain. Library preparation was by 5' RACE. Sequencing relied on an Illumina HiSeq 2500. TCRdb itself trimmed the public reads at Q25 with fastp, ran MiXCR and retained productive beta chains. Merged by CDR3 protein, the rows form single entries marked with the most common genes and DNA. This sample holds about 96,000 distinct CDR3 sequences; roughly 10% were observed only once. The ten biggest clones cover approximately 15% of the sample. Sequences were derived from CD8+ T cells not binding an NS4B(214-222) dextramer, sorted from PBMCs, sampled approximately 16 days after the first yellow fever vaccination. Interpreted using the paper, the cell subset or site label stands for: NS4B epitope dextramer-negative CD8 T cells. The source of these receptors is a man younger than 30 who received the YFV17D yellow fever vaccine.

The chain uses TRBV19 and TRBJ1-6, with 11 bases aligning to TRBD1. Germline trimming cut 6 bases from V and 9 bases from J; bases unmatched to any gene: 7. This CDR3 has 15 residues. Germline CDR1 LNHDA, CDR2 SQIVND (reference sequence). CDR3: CASRDWTGGFSPLHF. In DNA, the CDR3 is TGTGCCAGTAGAGACTGGACAGGGGGCTTTTCACCCCTCCACTTT.

The chain joins TRBV7-9 to TRBJ2-7; 7 bases match TRBD2. From germline, CDR1 is SEHNR and CDR2 FQNEAQ (reference sequence). The CDR3 spans 12 residues. The V segment lost 5 bases and the J segment 7 bases; nucleotides outside the gene matches: 5. The CDR3 sequence: CASSLGGGEQYF. CDR3 bases: TGTGCCAGCAGCCTGGGCGGGGGTGAGCAGTACTTC.

The sample holds a few counts of this clonotype. The chain joins TRBV27 to TRBJ1-1, with a possible D match to TRBD1 (6 bases). The V end lost 7 bases, the J end lost 1 base, and 16 bases lay between the germline ends. Germline V gene data show CDR1 as MNHEY and CDR2 as SMNVEV (reference sequence). The CDR3 runs to 15 residues. The DNA of the CDR3 is TGTGCCAGCACTTCCTTGGGGGCTCGGAACACTGAAGCTTTCTTT. Protein: CASTSLGARNTEAFF.

In DNA form, the CDR3 reads TGCGCCAGCAGCCAAGGGCCGGGACAGGGACTGTATTTT. It specifies CASSQGPGQGLYF. The chain couples TRBV4-1 to TRBJ2-3; 9 nucleotides agree with TRBD1. The germline gives CDR1 MGHRA, CDR2 YSYEKL. Trimming at V came to 1 base and at J to 14 bases, leaving 7 bases not matched to a gene. The CDR3 consists of 13 residues.

This clonotype was observed at least ten times. The V and J genes are TRBV12-3 or TRBV12-4 and TRBJ1-1; no clear D gene. This CDR3 comprises 10 residues. The germline V and J ends were trimmed by 6 bases and 7 bases, with 6 bases remaining between them. CDR3 sequence reads: CASSENEAFF. CDR3 DNA sequence: TGTGCCAGCAGCGAAAATGAAGCTTTCTTT.

This clonotype has more than one count but fewer than ten. The chain combines TRBV7-9 with TRBJ2-5; 8 positions agree with TRBD1. The CDR3 consists of 15 residues. J lost 4 bases, V lost 4 bases, and 8 bases had no gene match. Per the germline V gene, CDR1 is SEHNR and CDR2 is FQNEAQ (reference sequence). CDR3 coding DNA: TGTGCCAGCAGCTCTATCAGGGGGCGGCCAGAGACCCAGTACTTC. This codes for CASSSIRGRPETQYF.

This clonotype was recorded a few times. The chain is built from TRBV5-6 and TRBJ1-2, with D tentatively TRBD1 (6 bases). The germline V gene has CDR1 SGHDT and CDR2 YYEEEE. The V gene lost 4 bases and the J gene lost 0 bases, with 10 bases spanning the gap. The CDR3 length is 14 residues. Here the CDR3 DNA reads TGTGCCAGCAGCGCGACAGGTTCTAACTATGGCTACACCTTC. Encoded protein: CASSATGSNYGYTF.

This clonotype was found a few times. The genes are TRBV6-5 and TRBJ2-7; D not certain. The CDR3 sequence is 14 residues long. Per germline, CDR1 MNHEY and CDR2 SVGAGI. V gave up 0 bases and J gave up 0 bases, with 6 bases separating them. The CDR3 spells CASSYSSVSYEQYF. CDR3 bases: TGTGCCAGCAGTTACTCCTCCGTCTCCTACGAGCAGTACTTC.

V is TRBV13 and J is TRBJ2-7; D gene ambiguous. The CDR3 consists of 15 residues. The V end lost 5 bases, the J end lost 3 bases, and 17 bases lay between the germline ends. The germline gives CDR1 PRHDT, CDR2 FYEKMQ (reference sequence). The CDR3 is CASSHHTITNYEQYF. Written as DNA, the CDR3 is TGTGCCAGCAGCCACCACACAATCACAAACTACGAGCAGTACTTC. Together with reference TRBV13 and TRBJ2-7, the CDR3 gives the full variable domain: AAGVIQSPRHLIKEKRETATLKCYPIPRHDTVYWYQQGPGQDPQFLISFYEKMQSDKGSIPDRFSAQQFSDYHSELNMSSLELGDSALYFCASSHHTITNYEQYFGPGTRLTVT.

This clonotype was found a few times. The rearrangement uses TRBV10-3 and TRBJ2-7; maybe TRBD1 (5 bases). Trimming stripped 0 bases from V and 3 bases from J, with 9 bases between. The CDR3 spans 14 residues. Germline V gene sequence: CDR1 ENHRY, CDR2 SYGVKD. CDR3 protein: CAISESDSLYEQYF. The CDR3 region has the DNA TGTGCCATCAGTGAGTCCGACAGCCTCTACGAGCAGTACTTC.

This clonotype was seen a few times. The chain joins TRBV6-5 to TRBJ2-5, with TRBD2 matching 10 bases. Trimming took 5 bases from V and 5 from J; bases not matched to a gene: 5. The CDR3 has 14 amino acids. Per germline, CDR1 MNHEY and CDR2 SVGAGI. The CDR3 nucleotides are TGTGCCAGCAGTCTACTAGCGGGGAGGGAGACCCAGTACTTC. Protein sequence: CASSLLAGRETQYF.

This clonotype appeared a few times. This rearrangement joins TRBV10-1 to TRBJ2-5; TRBD1 matches 10 bases. This CDR3 is built from 15 residues. The J segment lost 3 bases and the V segment lost 3 bases, leaving 4 bases of the junction unmatched. The germline V gene has CDR1 WNHNN and CDR2 SYGVQD (reference sequence). The CDR3 DNA follows: TGCGCCAGCAGTGATACCGGGACAGGGGAAGAGACCCAGTACTTC. Translated: CASSDTGTGEETQYF.

This chain connects TRBV19 to TRBJ1-2; TRBD1 matches 8 bases. CDR3 length: 14 amino acids. Trimming at V came to 1 base and at J to 8 bases, leaving 6 bases not matched to a gene. Germline-derived CDR1 and CDR2 are LNHDA and SQIVND (reference sequence). The CDR3 loop is CASSIVLRGRGYTF. In DNA form, the CDR3 reads TGTGCCAGTAGTATAGTCCTCAGGGGGCGAGGCTACACCTTC. The full variable domain, completed using reference TRBV19 and TRBJ1-2, is DGGITQSPKYLFRKEGQNVTLSCEQNLNHDAMYWYRQDPGQGLRLIYYSQIVNDFQKGDIAEGYSVSREKKESFPLTVTSAQKNPTAFYLCASSIVLRGRGYTFGSGTRLTVV.

This clonotype has a handful of counts. J is TRBJ2-3 and V is TRBV9, with 12 bases lining up with TRBD1. The CDR3 contains 16 residues. V dropped 7 bases and J dropped 6; count of bases not matched to a gene: 12. The germline gives CDR1 SGDLS, CDR2 YYNGEE. The CDR3 loop is CASQGRDRGPVDTQYF. The CDR3 nucleotides are TGTGCCAGCCAGGGGCGGGACAGGGGGCCGGTGGATACGCAGTATTTT.

The rearrangement uses TRBV11-2 and TRBJ2-1, with no clear D. This CDR3 has 12 amino acids. Germline CDR1 is SGHAT and CDR2 is FQNNGV. The ends were cut back, 5 bases at V and 2 bases at J, with 4 bases in the middle. The CDR3 loop reads CASSLTYNEQFF. DNA for the CDR3: TGTGCCAGCAGCCTTACCTACAATGAGCAGTTCTTC.

In this sample, this clonotype turned up a few times. As DNA, the CDR3 is TGTGCCAGCAGCTCACCCCTTTTTAGGGCGGGGGGTCAAGAGACCCAGTACTTC. Amino acids: CASSSPLFRAGGQETQYF. J is TRBJ2-5 and V is TRBV11-2; 8 bases fit TRBD2. Trimming took 4 bases from V and 2 from J; bases not matched to a gene: 15. Germline loops: CDR1 SGHAT, CDR2 FQNNGV. CDR3 size: 18 residues.

The chain uses TRBV9 and TRBJ1-5; D not certain. There are 14 residues in the CDR3. CDR1 and CDR2 (germline): SGDLS, YYNGEE. V was clipped by 3 bases and J by 0 bases, with 7 bases between them. The chain's CDR3 is CASSGGNSNQPQHF. CDR3 bases: TGTGCCAGCAGCGGGGGTAATAGCAATCAGCCCCAGCATTTT.

The genes are TRBV7-6 and TRBJ2-7; D call uncertain. Trimming left V 2 bases short and J 5 bases short, with 10 bases between. CDR3 length equals 13 residues. The germline V gene has CDR1 SGHVS and CDR2 FNYEAQ. Written as DNA, the CDR3 is TGTGCCAGCAGCTTAACCGGTCTAAACGAGCAGTACTTC. It translates to CASSLTGLNEQYF.

The sample holds a few counts of this clonotype. The genes are TRBV5-6 and TRBJ2-7, with D perhaps TRBD1 or TRBD2 (5 bases each). Deletions cut 0 bases from V and 3 bases from J, with 10 bases between. The CDR3 extends over 14 amino acids. Germline loops: CDR1 SGHDT, CDR2 YYEEEE. CDR3 nucleotides: TGTGCCAGCAGCTTGGGGGGGAAGAGCTACGAGCAGTACTTC. As protein: CASSLGGKSYEQYF.

In its sample, this clonotype was seen a few times. The chain couples TRBV4-3 to TRBJ2-5, with D perhaps matching TRBD2 (5 bases). Germline CDR1 is LGHNA and CDR2 is YSLEER. The CDR3 loop spans 15 amino acids. Trimming stripped 1 base from V and 7 bases from J, with 16 bases between. The CDR3 protein is CASSQVEGTLGTQYF. In nucleotides, the CDR3 is TGCGCCAGCAGCCAAGTTGAGGGTACCCTCGGGACCCAGTACTTC.

This clonotype has only a few counts. The chain has TRBV20-1 and TRBJ2-1, with 9 bases aligning to TRBD1. The junction had 5 bases not matched to a gene; V was cut back by 3 bases and J by 2 bases. Germline V gene sequence: CDR1 DFQATT, CDR2 SNEGSKA (reference sequence). CDR3 length: 15 residues. CDR3 amino acids: CSARGTGNPYNEQFF. CDR3 sequence (DNA): TGCAGTGCTAGGGGGACAGGGAACCCCTACAATGAGCAGTTCTTC.

The CDR3 is CASSLYADQPQHF. CDR3 bases: TGTGCCAGCAGCTTATATGCAGATCAGCCCCAGCATTTT. V is TRBV7-9 and J is TRBJ1-5; D ambiguous. The CDR3 loop spans 13 amino acids. Trimming took off 2 bases at V and 5 bases at J, with 7 bases between the two ends. Germline V gives CDR1 SEHNR, CDR2 FQNEAQ (reference sequence).

The sample holds one count of this clonotype. A clone one base away is much larger, so this may be a read error. The rearrangement links TRBV12-3 or TRBV12-4 to TRBJ2-2; the D gene is possibly TRBD1 (5 bases). The CDR3 contains 15 residues. CDR3 region: CASSLAGPNNGELFF. Here the CDR3 DNA reads TGTGCCAGCAGTTTAGCGGGGCCTAACAACGGGGAGCTGTTTTTT.

In this sample, this clonotype turned up a few times. The chain joins TRBV6-1 to TRBJ2-5; 11 bases agree with TRBD2. CDR3 length: 15 amino acids. The germline V gene encodes CDR1 MNHNS and CDR2 SASEGT. V was clipped by 4 bases and J by 2 bases; unmatched bases: 3. As DNA, the CDR3 is TGTGCCAGCAGTGTGTTAGCGGGGGGGCAAGAGACCCAGTACTTC. Protein: CASSVLAGGQETQYF.

V and J are TRBV7-9 and TRBJ1-6; D remains ambiguous. Germline CDR1 reads SEHNR; CDR2 reads FQNEAQ (reference sequence). Trimming stripped 8 bases from V and 6 bases from J, with 11 bases between. This CDR3 spans 13 amino acids. CDR3 sequence (DNA): TGTGCCAGCGGGGTCGCGCTTAATTCACCCCTCCACTTT. This encodes CASGVALNSPLHF.

With regard to this clonotype: The junction does not match germline at one end; this may be a read error. The V gene is TRBV3-1, the J gene TRBJ1-1, with a tentative D call TRBD1 (5 bases). Per germline, CDR1 LGHDT and CDR2 YNNKEL (reference sequence). The CDR3 length is 15 residues. The CDR3 DNA reads TGTGCCACCAGCCAAGAGACGGGGGTGAACACTGAAGCTTTCTTT. The encoded protein is CATSQETGVNTEAFF.

The chain has TRBV5-1 and TRBJ1-1, with unresolved D. The germline gives CDR1 SGHRS, CDR2 YFSETQ. Trimming cost V 4 bases and J 2 bases, with 9 bases left between them. This CDR3 comprises 13 residues. Here the CDR3 DNA reads TGCGCCAGCAGCCACATTCTCAACACTGAAGCTTTCTTT. It specifies CASSHILNTEAFF.

The chain has TRBV13 and TRBJ2-7; 10 nucleotides match TRBD1. This CDR3 comprises 14 residues. In germline, CDR1 is PRHDT, CDR2 FYEKMQ (reference sequence). With 5 bases clipped from V and 5 bases from J, the junction kept 6 bases outside the gene matches. CDR3: CASSEGTGVDEQYF. The CDR3 DNA is TGTGCCAGCAGCGAAGGGACAGGGGTCGACGAGCAGTACTTC.

This clonotype was observed a handful of times. The chain carries TRBV7-3 and TRBJ1-2, with D possibly being TRBD1 (6 bases). The V end lost 6 bases, the J end lost 4 bases, and 24 bases lay between the germline ends. Germline V gene data show CDR1 as SGHTA and CDR2 as FQGTGA. CDR3 length: 17 residues. The CDR3 region has the DNA TGTGCCAGCAGTCGTCCGGGACACAGGGAGTTTAGCTATGGCTACACCTTC. It specifies CASSRPGHREFSYGYTF.

The CDR3 loop is CASSIVFQDEQFF. DNA for the CDR3: TGTGCCAGTAGTATAGTTTTTCAGGATGAGCAGTTCTTC. V gene TRBV19 combines with J gene TRBJ2-1; D gene ambiguous. Germline V gives CDR1 LNHDA, CDR2 SQIVND (reference sequence). This CDR3 is built from 13 residues. The V and J ends lost 1 base and 8 bases respectively, with 9 bases between them. Looking up the rest from reference TRBV19 and TRBJ2-1 gives the full variable domain: DGGITQSPKYLFRKEGQNVTLSCEQNLNHDAMYWYRQDPGQGLRLIYYSQIVNDFQKGDIAEGYSVSREKKESFPLTVTSAQKNPTAFYLCASSIVFQDEQFFGPGTRLTVL.